Each of the 8 T cell receptor beta chains below was sequenced from the same sample in a study of OX40 agonist ivuxolimab in advanced cancers. Method: immunoSEQ multiplex PCR; TCRdb's copy keeps in-frame clones and lacks some. The sample records around 79,000 clones, about nine tenths being singletons. Material: CD4+ or CD8+ T cells sorted from blood, obtained in a trial of the OX40 agonist ivuxolimab. The origin of the receptors is an adult with an advanced solid tumor such as melanoma, head and neck, liver or kidney cancer.

The CDR3 loop reads CASRRGTGDYEQYF. The CDR3 DNA reads TGTGCCAGCAGACGTGGGACTGGAGACTACGAGCAGTACTTC. The chain employs TRBV6-6 and TRBJ2-7; possibly TRBD2 for D (6 bases). Looked up from germline, CDR1 is MNHNY and CDR2 is SVGAGI (reference sequence). This CDR3 has 14 amino acids. V lost 6 bases and J 3 bases, leaving 15 bases between the germline ends.

The chain joins TRBV5-1 to TRBJ1-2; TRBD1 matches 9 bases. Germline CDR1 is SGHRS and CDR2 is YFSETQ. This CDR3 spans 13 amino acids. The trim removed 4 bases at V and 4 bases at J, leaving 2 bases unmatched. The DNA for the CDR3 is TGCGCCAGCAGCAAGGGACAGGGCTATGGCTACACCTTC. It encodes CASSKGQGYGYTF.

The chain has TRBV5-1 and TRBJ2-7; 7 bases match TRBD1. CDR1 is SGHRS and CDR2 is YFSETQ in the germline V gene. Trimming removed 4 bases from V and 4 bases from J; junction bases left unmatched: 8. The CDR3 extends over 14 amino acids. The CDR3 coding sequence is TGCGCCAGCAGCCTAGGGGGCGTTTTTTACGAGCAGTACTTC. This translates into CASSLGGVFYEQYF.

This sequence joins TRBV5-1 and TRBJ1-1, with 8 bases identical to TRBD1. The CDR3 has 16 residues. The germline V gene has CDR1 SGHRS and CDR2 YFSETQ. The trim removed 4 bases at V and 2 bases at J, leaving 10 bases unmatched. In DNA, the CDR3 is TGCGCCAGCAGCGAAGAACCAGGGGGCTATAACACTGAAGCTTTCTTT. As protein: CASSEEPGGYNTEAFF.

The gene calls are TRBV7-9 and TRBJ2-7; TRBD1 matches at 8 bases. The CDR3 loop spans 14 amino acids. V was pared by 2 bases and J by 4 bases, with 4 bases of the junction left unmatched. The V gene's germline CDR1 is SEHNR and CDR2 FQNEAQ (reference sequence). Here the CDR3 DNA reads TGTGCCAGCAGCTTAACAGGGGGTTCGTACGAGCAGTACTTC. Amino acid sequence: CASSLTGGSYEQYF.

The rearrangement links TRBV12-5 to TRBJ1-4; D ambiguous. The CDR3 runs to 16 residues. Trimming pared 3 bases from V and 2 bases from J, leaving 13 bases between. Germline CDR1 LGHNT, CDR2 FRNRAP. Here the CDR3 DNA reads TGTGCTAGTGGTTTAGGCCCGAGCGGCACTAATGAAAAACTGTTTTTT. Its protein is CASGLGPSGTNEKLFF.

The chain uses TRBV27 and TRBJ2-7, with D unresolved. There are 15 residues in the CDR3. With 0 bases removed from V and 4 bases from J, the gap between germline ends came to 13 bases. Germline assignment: CDR1 MNHEY and CDR2 SMNVEV (reference sequence). The CDR3 sequence: CASSLSITRNYEQYF. CDR3 sequence (DNA): TGTGCCAGCAGTTTATCGATAACCAGAAATTACGAGCAGTACTTC.

The rearrangement links TRBV28 to TRBJ1-1, with D perhaps TRBD1 (6 bases). CDR1 is MDHEN, CDR2 SYDVKM, per germline. CDR3 length: 15 amino acids. V lost 5 bases and J lost 0, with 13 bases in between. CDR3 nucleotide sequence: TGTGCCAGCAGTCCCCGAGGGGGAATGAACACTGAAGCTTTCTTT. It specifies CASSPRGGMNTEAFF.